The TCR beta chain under discussion was sequenced for a study of T cells in Graves' hyperthyroidism and ophthalmopathy. Study-wide results and limits: The majority of expanded thyroid clonotypes above 0.001 also appeared in blood. Ophthalmopathy and stable hyperthyroidism were told apart by a 13 V-J model.

From RNA transcripts, TCR beta CDR3 regions were amplified. A first-round RT-PCR of the TCR CDR3 used the HTBI primer set. TCRdb independently ran MiXCR on the multiplex PCR reads; one entry per CDR3 protein. Of hundreds of thousands of distinct CDR3 sequences listed, around 15% were seen once; the top ten hold 18%. There are 17 residues in the CDR3. Germline-derived CDR1 and CDR2 are SGHAT and FQNNGV. Trimming stripped 1 base from V and 10 bases from J, with 20 bases between. Graves' hyperthyroidism was deemed stable given no ophthalmopathy progression within 18 months. Clinical symptoms, serum thyroxine, TRAb, thyroid ultrasound and orbital computed tomography informed diagnoses. In its sample, this clonotype was seen many times. Its antigen is still unknown.

Sequenced input: blood. This clonotype was sampled from a young woman with Graves' hyperthyroidism. The V gene is TRBV11-2, the J gene TRBJ1-6; D uncertain. CDR3 sequence reads: CASSLGRGFSIHSPLHF. CDR3 nucleotide sequence: TGTGCCAGCAGCTTAGGGCGTGGGTTTTCGATCCACTCACCCCTCCACTTT.